This T cell receptor beta chain was identified in a study of cytomegalovirus exposure and HLA in healthy donors. Study findings and constraints: Investigators reported fewer than 200 TCR beta chains as tied to cytomegalovirus. That first-cohort TCR clusters tended to co-occur in the roughly 120 validation repertoires was found in a later analysis. Generally TCR sequences proved uncommon, though certain public TCRs appeared in numerous donors. Reports credit the classifier with highly specific, highly sensitive diagnosis of cytomegalovirus status.

CDR1 SGHAT and CDR2 FQNNGV come from the germline V gene. The CDR3 consists of 16 residues. V was pared by 4 bases and J by 1 base, with 7 bases of the junction left unmatched. Repertoires were generated with immunoSEQ multiplex PCR, while TCRdb's copy carries only in-frame clones and drops some. The table has 130,000 to 150,000 clones, around 85% seen once. In regard to this clone: Its antigen is as yet unknown.

This sequence joins TRBV11-2 and TRBJ1-3; 7 bases agree with TRBD1. The clonotype originates from a man aged 18 to 30 in good health and CMV-seronegative. The sequenced sample consisted of PBMCs. CDR3 in amino acids: CASSWEGGISGNTIYF. The CDR3 DNA reads as TGTGCCAGCAGCTGGGAAGGGGGCATTTCTGGAAACACCATATATTTT.